This record covers a single T cell receptor beta chain. The target antigen is unknown. Each CDR3 protein gets one entry after TCRdb re-called the RT-PCR reads with MiXCR. The table lists roughly 650,000 distinct CDR3 sequences, 15% to 18% of them singletons. The data originate from a study of response to subunit inactivated influenza vaccine. General study results and limits: Each seasonal influenza vaccination, the authors suggested, recruits few new T cells.

The CDR3 runs to 16 residues. Germline CDR1 and CDR2: SGHRS and YFSETQ. V dropped 3 bases and J dropped 4; count of bases not matched to a gene: 6. The source was PBMCs from blood, collected 12 days after vaccination. The chain recombines TRBV5-1 with TRBJ2-3, with TRBD2 matching 12 bases. The clonotype originates from a man aged 50-60 years who received an inactivated influenza vaccine. The CDR3 spells CASSSGLAGYSDTQYF. The CDR3 DNA sequence: TGCGCCAGCAGCTCTGGACTAGCGGGATACTCAGATACGCAGTATTTT.